The 12 T cell receptor beta chains reported below all come from one sample, sequenced in a study of CXCR3-negative and CXCR3-positive naive CD8 T cells. The TRB libraries of cDNA were built by UMI-labeled 5' RACE. TCRdb re-called the 5' RACE reads and gives one entry per CDR3 protein, without DNA. This table lists 100,000 to 150,000 distinct CDR3 sequences. Notes on the study in general: CXCR3-positive naive cells carried more hydrophobic TRB CDR3s than CXCR3-negative ones.

These receptors are not linked to any known antigen. The specimen was naive CXCR3+ CD8+ T cells from blood. Indicated subset: CD45RO-CCR7+CD27+CD95- naive CD8+ T cells expressing CXCR3 (TNR3+). The source of these receptors is a human donor in good health. Some clones in this sample may be carry-over from other donors' samples.

The genes are TRBV29-1 and TRBJ1-2; the D call of TRBD1 rests on TCRdb alone, since no DNA is present to check it. The CDR3 spans 14 residues. Germline loops: CDR1 SQVTM, CDR2 ANQGSEA. The CDR3 is CSVDGDLYLDGYTF.

This chain uses TRBV7-3 with TRBJ2-7; the D call from TCRdb, TRBD1, cannot be confirmed without DNA. This CDR3 region has 15 residues. Germline V lookup: CDR1 SGHTA, CDR2 FQGTGA. The CDR3 is CASSLTSGELYEQYF.

This chain joins TRBV29-1 and TRBJ2-3; no DNA is available, so the TRBD2 call from TCRdb remains unchecked. CDR1 SQVTM and CDR2 ANQGSEA come from the germline V gene. The CDR3 is 14 amino acids. The CDR3 region is CSVEPRQDSDTQYF.

The chain links TRBV12-3 or TRBV12-4 to TRBJ2-1; the D call of TRBD2 rests on TCRdb alone, since no DNA is present to check it. The CDR3 sequence is 15 residues long. CDR3 amino acids: CASSTQADSYNEQFF.

The chain is built from TRBV20-1 and TRBJ2-5; the D gene TCRdb calls, TRBD1, cannot be checked with no DNA. This CDR3 has 15 amino acids. Per germline, CDR1 DFQATT and CDR2 SNEGSKA (reference sequence). The CDR3 loop reads CSALDGQGALETQYF.

CDR3: CASSLEDRAPEQYF. The V and J genes are TRBV7-9 and TRBJ2-7; absent DNA, TCRdb's TRBD1 call cannot be checked. The CDR3 has 14 residues. Germline CDR1 reads SEHNR; CDR2 reads FQNEAQ (reference sequence).

The chain employs TRBV4-1 and TRBJ1-2. The length of the CDR3 is 15 residues. Germline V lookup: CDR1 MGHRA, CDR2 YSYEKL. CDR3 amino acids: CASSQEFNQAYGYTF.

The chain's CDR3 is CASSTQRTSGPSSYNEQFF. This sequence joins TRBV9 and TRBJ2-1; the D call of TRBD2 rests on TCRdb alone, since no DNA is present to check it. Germline CDR1 is SGDLS and CDR2 is YYNGEE. The CDR3 has 19 residues.

J is TRBJ2-7 and V is TRBV28; without DNA, the TCRdb call of TRBD2 cannot be checked. The CDR3 extends over 14 amino acids. Germline V gives CDR1 MDHEN, CDR2 SYDVKM. CDR3: CASSHGLSTYEQYF.

This rearrangement joins TRBV9 to TRBJ2-7. The CDR3 is made up of 15 amino acids. The V gene's germline CDR1 is SGDLS and CDR2 YYNGEE. CDR3 in amino acids: CASSVGGSLTHEQYF.

This chain links TRBV28 with TRBJ2-1; TCRdb selects TRBD1, and the lack of DNA leaves this call unchecked. Germline-derived CDR1 and CDR2 are MDHEN and SYDVKM. The CDR3 has 15 amino acids. CDR3 amino acids: CASSFQEPPLGERFF. Full variable domain (remainder filled in from reference TRBV28 and TRBJ2-1): DVKVTQSSRYLVKRTGEKVFLECVQDMDHENMFWYRQDPGLGLRLIYFSYDVKMKEKGDIPEGYSVSREKKERFSLILESASTNQTSMYLCASSFQEPPLGERFFGPGTRLTVL.

V usage is TRBV6-5 and J usage is TRBJ1-1. The CDR3 runs to 16 residues. The germline CDR1 and CDR2 sequences are MNHEY and SVGAGI. The CDR3 sequence: CASSYYVDVTITEAFF.